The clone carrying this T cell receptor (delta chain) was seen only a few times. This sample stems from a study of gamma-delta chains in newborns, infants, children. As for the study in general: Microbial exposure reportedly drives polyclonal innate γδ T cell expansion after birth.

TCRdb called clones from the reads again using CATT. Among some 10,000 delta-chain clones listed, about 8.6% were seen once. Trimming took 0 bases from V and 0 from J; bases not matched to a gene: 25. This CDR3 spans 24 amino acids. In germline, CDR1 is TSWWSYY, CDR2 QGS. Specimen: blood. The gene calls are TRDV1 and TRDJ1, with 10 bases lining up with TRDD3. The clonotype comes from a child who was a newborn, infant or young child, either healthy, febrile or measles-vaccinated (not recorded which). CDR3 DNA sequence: TGTGCTCTTGGGGAACTGGGAGGTTCCTTACCTTATTATGGGGGATACACGTACACCGATAAACTCATCTTT. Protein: CALGELGGSLPYYGGYTYTDKLIF.